This passage covers 12 T cell receptor beta chains from one sample sequenced in a study of cytomegalovirus exposure and HLA in healthy donors. The study ran its PCR with 60 Vbeta and 13 Jbeta primers. Sequenced by immunoSEQ multiplex PCR; TCRdb stores in-frame clones only, minus some. The sample records about 78,000 clones, 60% to 75% being singletons. What was sequenced was PBMCs. All receptors derive from a woman in her thirties or forties in good health and CMV-seropositive.

The chain employs TRBV7-3 and TRBJ1-1, with 9 bases identical to TRBD1. The CDR3 has 14 amino acids. Trimming cost V 5 bases and J 4 bases; bases outside gene matches: 5. Germline CDR1 and CDR2: SGHTA and FQGTGA. The CDR3 DNA sequence: TGTGCCAGCAGCCTAAGGGACAGGGCCACTGAAGCTTTCTTT. The encoded protein is CASSLRDRATEAFF.

This chain uses TRBV9 with TRBJ2-3; 12 positions agree with TRBD2. This CDR3 is built from 16 residues. The trim removed 3 bases at V and 3 bases at J, leaving 5 bases unmatched. Looked up from germline, CDR1 is SGDLS and CDR2 is YYNGEE. CDR3 sequence: CASSANGLAGTDTQYF. CDR3 nucleotides: TGTGCCAGCAGCGCCAACGGACTAGCGGGAACAGATACGCAGTATTTT.

This clone came up a few times. V gene TRBV5-1 combines with J gene TRBJ2-3; D is undetermined. Per germline, CDR1 SGHRS and CDR2 YFSETQ. The CDR3 extends over 14 amino acids. The ends were cut back, 0 bases at V and 5 bases at J, with 10 bases in the middle. The CDR3 DNA follows: TGCGCCAGCAGCTTGGCGCAGGAACAAGATACGCAGTATTTT. Translation: CASSLAQEQDTQYF.

This clone was observed a few times. The chain links TRBV6-5 to TRBJ1-1; the D is unclear. CDR1 and CDR2 from the germline V gene are MNHEY and SVGAGI. This CDR3 is 13 amino acids long. V lost 4 bases and J 1 base, leaving 7 bases between the germline ends. Here the CDR3 DNA reads TGTGCCAGCAGTTTATACGGGAACACTGAAGCTTTCTTT. Translation: CASSLYGNTEAFF.

This clone has a handful of counts. The chain is built from TRBV4-3 and TRBJ1-2; D may be TRBD1 (6 bases). CDR1 LGHNA and CDR2 YSLEER come from the germline V gene. Trimming shortened V by 5 bases and J by 7 bases, and 14 bases separated the two germline ends. The CDR3 totals 13 residues. The CDR3: CASSLTGSGGYTF. In DNA, the CDR3 is TGCGCCAGCAGCTTGACAGGTTCGGGTGGCTACACCTTC.

This chain connects TRBV28 to TRBJ2-1, with 10 bases lining up with TRBD2. From germline, CDR1 is MDHEN and CDR2 SYDVKM. Trimming removed 3 bases from V and 4 bases from J; junction bases left unmatched: 3. The CDR3 is 15 amino acids. The CDR3 sequence is CASSFRLAGYNEQFF. The CDR3 DNA reads TGTGCCAGCAGTTTCCGACTAGCGGGTTACAATGAGCAGTTCTTC.

In its sample, this clone was seen a few times. The V and J genes are TRBV5-6 and TRBJ2-2; D perhaps matches TRBD1 (6 bases). Trimming removed 2 bases at V and 0 bases at J, with 11 bases between. The CDR3 is 16 residues long. The germline CDR1 and CDR2 sequences are SGHDT and YYEEEE. Here the CDR3 reads CASSFRDTTNTGELFF. CDR3 nucleotides: TGTGCCAGCAGCTTCCGGGACACCACGAACACCGGGGAGCTGTTTTTT.

This clone was counted a few times. The chain couples TRBV2 to TRBJ2-1, with D perhaps assigned TRBD1 or TRBD2 (6 bases each). The germline V and J ends were trimmed by 6 bases and 2 bases, with 14 bases remaining between them. The CDR3 is 15 residues long. Germline CDR1 and CDR2: SNHLY and FYNNEI. The DNA for the CDR3 is TGTGCCAGCAGGGAACAGGGAGGTGCCTACAATGAGCAGTTCTTC. This sequence encodes CASREQGGAYNEQFF.

The chain combines TRBV6-5 with TRBJ2-1; the match to TRBD2 covers 14 bases. With V trimmed by 6 bases and J by 10 bases, 8 bases remained unmatched. Germline lookup yields CDR1 MNHEY and CDR2 SVGAGI. The CDR3 extends over 15 amino acids. CDR3 DNA: TGTGCCAGCAGGAGTGGACTAGCGGGGGGTTACGAGCAGTTCTTC. Translating gives CASRSGLAGGYEQFF.

J is TRBJ1-5 and V is TRBV27, with D unresolved. Between the trimmed V and J ends, which lost 2 bases and 5 bases, there was a span of 13 bases. The CDR3 sequence is 15 residues long. Germline lookup yields CDR1 MNHEY and CDR2 SMNVEV (reference sequence). The DNA for the CDR3 is TGTGCCAGCAGTTTAACCGCTAGCGGGGATCAGCCCCAGCATTTT. Protein sequence: CASSLTASGDQPQHF.

The V and J genes are TRBV5-1 and TRBJ2-1; 14 bases agree with TRBD2. Trimming took 4 bases from V and 10 from J; bases not matched to a gene: 10. The CDR3 spans 16 residues. Germline-derived CDR1 and CDR2 are SGHRS and YFSETQ. CDR3 sequence (DNA): TGCGCCAGCAGCCTGCCGGGACTAGCGGGGGCGGCGGAGCAGTTCTTC. Its translation is CASSLPGLAGAAEQFF.

The chain employs TRBV28 and TRBJ1-5; TRBD1 agrees at 9 bases. The ends lost 6 bases at V and 5 bases at J; junction bases unmatched: 5. The CDR3 totals 14 residues. Germline V lookup: CDR1 MDHEN, CDR2 SYDVKM. CDR3 sequence: CASSGTGSYQPQHF. CDR3 DNA sequence: TGTGCCAGCAGCGGGACAGGGAGCTATCAGCCCCAGCATTTT.